One and the same sample provided the 15 T cell receptor beta chains below, sequenced in a study of T cells in Graves' hyperthyroidism and ophthalmopathy. What was amplified from RNA transcripts were TCR beta CDR3 regions. The HTBI primer set was used in a first-round RT-PCR of the TCR CDR3. TCRdb passed the multiplex PCR reads through MiXCR, listing each CDR3 protein once. The sample carries around 600,000 distinct CDR3 sequences, approximately 14% recorded once. Sequences were obtained from blood. Source of these receptors: a woman in her forties or fifties with Graves' ophthalmopathy.

The chain is built from TRBV19 and TRBJ1-2; D might be TRBD1 (6 bases). Deletions cut 8 bases from V and 6 bases from J, with 7 bases between. This CDR3 is built from 10 residues. Germline V gene data show CDR1 as LNHDA and CDR2 as SQIVND (reference sequence). CDR3 in DNA: TGTGCCAGTGCAGGGGATGGCTACACCTTC. This translates into CASAGDGYTF.

This clonotype was seen repeatedly, ten times or more. The chain joins TRBV7-9 to TRBJ1-1; D might be TRBD1 (6 bases). Looked up from germline, CDR1 is SEHNR and CDR2 is FQNEAQ (reference sequence). This CDR3 is 12 amino acids long. Trimming left V 5 bases short and J 3 bases short, with 7 bases between. The CDR3 DNA is TGTGCCAGCAGCCAGGGGCACACTGAAGCTTTCTTT. This sequence encodes CASSQGHTEAFF.

Notes on this clonotype: A clone one base away is much larger, so this may be a read error. The V and J genes are TRBV18 and TRBJ2-4; D gene uncertain. CDR1 KGHSH and CDR2 LQKENI come from the germline V gene. The CDR3 is 15 amino acids. The CDR3 sequence: CASSQDGLARNIQYF. CDR3 nucleotides: TGTGCCAGCTCACAGGACGGTTTAGCCAGAAACATTCAGTACTTC. The variable domain in full, with the rest retrieved from reference TRBV18 and TRBJ2-4, is NAGVMQNPRHLVRRRGQEARLRCSPMKGHSHVYWYRQLPEEGLKFMVYLQKENIIDESGMPKERFSAEFPKEGPSILRIQQVVRGDSAAYFCASSQDGLARNIQYFGAGTRLSVL.

This clonotype was seen many times. This chain joins TRBV20-1 and TRBJ1-2; D is unclear. V lost 6 bases, J lost 7 bases, and 18 bases lay in between. Per germline, CDR1 DFQATT and CDR2 SNEGSKA (reference sequence). This CDR3 contains 13 residues. CDR3 amino acids: CSARGLSNRGYTF. The CDR3 DNA follows: TGCAGTGCCCGAGGACTGTCCAATCGTGGCTACACCTTC.

This clonotype was observed many times. The chain recombines TRBV30 with TRBJ1-3; D may be TRBD1 (6 bases). Per the germline V gene, CDR1 is GTSNPN and CDR2 is SVGIG (reference sequence). CDR3 length equals 13 residues. V lost 3 bases and J 1 base, leaving 7 bases between the germline ends. The CDR3 loop is CAWSGQSGNTIYF. The CDR3 coding sequence is TGTGCCTGGAGCGGACAGTCTGGAAACACCATATATTTT.

V gene TRBV11-2 combines with J gene TRBJ2-1; D gene unclear. Trimming removed 0 bases from V and 3 bases from J, with 9 bases in between. CDR3 size: 15 residues. Germline V lookup: CDR1 SGHAT, CDR2 FQNNGV. As DNA, the CDR3 is TGTGCCAGCAGCTTAGATCCCACACTCTACAATGAGCAGTTCTTC. Protein sequence: CASSLDPTLYNEQFF.

J is TRBJ1-3 and V is TRBV11-2, with D possibly matching TRBD1 (5 bases). V lost 0 bases and J lost 4, with 16 bases in between. In germline, CDR1 is SGHAT, CDR2 FQNNGV. The CDR3 has 17 residues. The CDR3 nucleotides are TGTGCCAGCAGCTTAGAGCCCTCGCGGGGCGCGGGAAACACCATATATTTT. Protein: CASSLEPSRGAGNTIYF.

This clonotype was counted between two and nine times. Given a much more abundant clone one base away, this may be a read error. J is TRBJ1-2 and V is TRBV25-1; TRBD1 is a possible D gene (6 bases). Germline loops: CDR1 MGHDK, CDR2 SYGVNS. CDR3 length equals 13 residues. Deletions cut 4 bases from V and 3 bases from J, with 9 bases between. The CDR3 sequence is CASSAAGDYGYTF. CDR3 nucleotides: TGTGCCAGCAGTGCAGCAGGGGACTATGGCTACACCTTC.

This clonotype came up many times. The gene calls are TRBV30 and TRBJ1-2, with a tentative D call TRBD1 (6 bases). Trimming shortened V by 3 bases and J by 7 bases, and 12 bases separated the two germline ends. Looked up from germline, CDR1 is GTSNPN and CDR2 is SVGIG (reference sequence). The CDR3 covers 12 residues. The CDR3 DNA follows: TGTGCCTGGAGAGACTACAGGGCTGGCTACACCTTC. It codes for CAWRDYRAGYTF.

Many counts were recorded for this clonotype. The chain carries TRBV6-1 and TRBJ1-5, with TRBD1 identical over 8 bases. The CDR3 runs 15 residues. After removal of 7 bases from V and 1 base from J, the junction contained 6 bases not matched to a gene. Germline V gene sequence: CDR1 MNHNS, CDR2 SASEGT. In nucleotides, the CDR3 is TGTGCCAGCAAGAGGACAGGGAAGAGCAATCAGCCCCAGCATTTT. This sequence encodes CASKRTGKSNQPQHF.

This clonotype was seen once. The chain's CDR3 is CASSPEGQGAVGELFF. CDR3 DNA: TGCGCCAGCAGCCCAGAGGGACAGGGGGCGGTCGGGGAGCTGTTTTTT. The chain uses TRBV4-3 and TRBJ2-2; TRBD1 aligns across 12 bases. The CDR3 totals 16 residues. Germline V gene data show CDR1 as LGHNA and CDR2 as YSLEER. Trimming at V came to 4 bases and at J to 7 bases, leaving 7 bases not matched to a gene.

This clonotype has more than one count but fewer than ten. This chain connects TRBV5-1 to TRBJ2-3, with TRBD1 matching 9 bases. The germline CDR1 and CDR2 sequences are SGHRS and YFSETQ. The CDR3 covers 14 residues. V gave up 4 bases and J gave up 4 bases; unmatched junction bases: 4. CDR3 sequence reads: CASSRDRVADTQYF. CDR3 nucleotide sequence: TGCGCCAGCAGCAGGGACAGGGTAGCAGATACGCAGTATTTT.

This clonotype appeared many times. This chain joins TRBV5-6 and TRBJ2-5; a possible D gene is TRBD1 (5 bases). CDR1 SGHDT and CDR2 YYEEEE come from the germline V gene. CDR3 length equals 14 residues. The germline V and J ends were trimmed by 6 bases and 0 bases, with 12 bases remaining between them. The DNA of the CDR3 is TGTGCCAGCACCAAAGGACAAGACCAAGAGACCCAGTACTTC. As protein: CASTKGQDQETQYF.

This clonotype has at least ten counts. The V and J genes are TRBV5-1 and TRBJ2-5, with D unclear. Germline V gives CDR1 SGHRS, CDR2 YFSETQ. This CDR3 region has 12 residues. Trimming pared 4 bases from V and 7 bases from J, leaving 11 bases between. In DNA form, the CDR3 reads TGCGCCAGCAGCCCCGATCTCGTGACCCAGTACTTC. Translated: CASSPDLVTQYF.

About this clonotype: The germline gene is not matched at one end of the junction; a read error may be the cause. The chain combines TRBV6-1 with TRBJ2-1; 12 bases map to TRBD2. CDR1 and CDR2 (germline): MNHNS, SASEGT. This CDR3 has 16 residues. CDR3 loop: CASSDRLAGVGNEQLF. CDR3 sequence (DNA): TGTGCCAGCAGTGATCGACTAGCGGGAGTGGGCAATGAGCAGCTCTTC.